Below are 10 T cell receptor beta chains sequenced from a single sample in a study of blood T cell repertoires in COVID-19. Using immunoSEQ multiplex PCR, the repertoire was profiled, and TCRdb retains in-frame clones only, with some absent. The repertoire consists of roughly 250,000 clones, with 90% to 95% occurring once and the leading ten covering around 2%. The sequenced sample was PBMCs or T cells enriched from blood (not recorded which). All receptors derive from a woman between 18 and 29 years old who had recovered from COVID-19.

The chain uses TRBV18 and TRBJ2-1, with 7 bases aligning to TRBD1. There are 13 residues in the CDR3. CDR1 is KGHSH and CDR2 is LQKENI in the germline V gene. Losses at the gene ends were 6 bases for V and 10 bases for J; bases not matched to a gene: 9. The CDR3 protein is CASSARGGAEQFF. CDR3 coding DNA: TGTGCCAGCTCCGCACGAGGGGGCGCGGAGCAGTTCTTC.

The chain's CDR3 is CASSIDRGAYGYTF. DNA of the CDR3: TGTGCCAGTAGTATAGATCGGGGGGCCTATGGCTACACCTTC. This chain links TRBV19 with TRBJ1-2; a possible D gene is TRBD1 (6 bases). The CDR3 sequence is 14 residues long. The germline V and J ends were trimmed by 0 bases and 4 bases, with 9 bases remaining between them. Germline V lookup: CDR1 LNHDA, CDR2 SQIVND (reference sequence).

The chain recombines TRBV3-1 (or the pseudogene TRBV3-2) with TRBJ1-6, with D perhaps matching TRBD1 (5 bases). This CDR3 contains 15 residues. Germline V gene data show CDR1 as LGHDT and CDR2 as YNNKEL (reference sequence). V lost 2 bases, J lost 9 bases, and 14 bases lay in between. For the CDR3, the DNA is TGTGCCAGCAGCCAATCTGGGGCCTCTTCTTCACCCCTCCACTTT. It yields the protein CASSQSGASSSPLHF.

J is TRBJ2-1 and V is TRBV7-9; TRBD1 matches 7 bases. CDR1 and CDR2 from the germline V gene are SEHNR and FQNEAQ (reference sequence). The V gene end was trimmed by 5 bases and the J gene end by 12 bases; junction bases not matched to a gene: 7. The length of the CDR3 is 12 residues. CDR3 loop: CASSLQGRGQFF. DNA of the CDR3: TGTGCCAGCAGCCTACAGGGGCGTGGGCAGTTCTTC.

The chain joins TRBV24-1 to TRBJ2-1; 7 bases are a match to TRBD2. This CDR3 is built from 12 residues. Per germline, CDR1 KGHDR and CDR2 SFDVKD. The V gene end was trimmed by 9 bases and the J gene end by 2 bases; junction bases not matched to a gene: 0. The CDR3 DNA reads as TGTGCCACCGGGGGGGCCTACAATGAGCAGTTCTTC. Amino acid sequence: CATGGAYNEQFF.

This chain connects TRBV18 to TRBJ1-2; 9 nucleotides agree with TRBD1. V trimming: 4 bases; J trimming: 5 bases; junction bases outside the gene matches: 8. CDR1 and CDR2 from the germline V gene are KGHSH and LQKENI. The CDR3 extends over 15 amino acids. CDR3 protein: CASSRWGQGGYGYTF. DNA of the CDR3: TGTGCCAGCTCACGCTGGGGACAGGGAGGGTATGGCTACACCTTC.

The CDR3 loop is CASSTRQDPTTDTQYF. The CDR3 DNA reads as TGTGCCAGCAGCACTCGACAGGACCCCACCACAGATACGCAGTATTTT. This chain links TRBV5-4 with TRBJ2-3; D is perhaps TRBD1 (6 bases). The germline V and J ends were trimmed by 4 bases and 2 bases, with 17 bases remaining between them. Germline V CDR1 and CDR2: SGHNT, YYREEE (reference sequence). This CDR3 has 16 amino acids.

The chain recombines TRBV7-9 with TRBJ2-2; 9 nucleotides align to TRBD1. Unmatched junction bases numbered 5, after V lost 5 bases and J lost 1 base. The germline CDR1 and CDR2 sequences are SEHNR and FQNEAQ (reference sequence). The length of the CDR3 is 16 residues. CDR3 in DNA: TGTGCCAGCAGCCCGCGACAGGGGGTGAACACCGGGGAGCTGTTTTTT. Amino acid sequence: CASSPRQGVNTGELFF. Full variable domain (rest looked up from reference TRBV7-9 and TRBJ2-2): DTGVSQNPRHKITKRGQNVTFRCDPISEHNRLYWYRQTLGQGPEFLTYFQNEAQLEKSRLLSDRFSAERPKGSFSTLEIQRTEQGDSAMYLCASSPRQGVNTGELFFGEGSRLTVL.

The chain combines TRBV7-2 with TRBJ1-2, with D maybe TRBD1 (6 bases). The CDR3 covers 16 residues. Germline V gene data show CDR1 as SGHTA and CDR2 as FQGNSA. Trimming left V 5 bases short and J 10 bases short, with 26 bases between. CDR3 loop: CASSPNTRQAKTAYTF. CDR3 in DNA: TGTGCCAGCAGCCCCAATACTCGACAGGCAAAGACTGCCTACACCTTC.

The chain has TRBV28 and TRBJ1-4; tentative D call: TRBD1 (6 bases). CDR1 is MDHEN and CDR2 is SYDVKM in the germline V gene. The length of the CDR3 is 13 residues. V was pared by 10 bases and J by 5 bases, with 14 bases between. DNA of the CDR3: TGTGCCACATATGAGGGGGTAAATGAAAAACTGTTTTTT. As protein: CATYEGVNEKLFF.